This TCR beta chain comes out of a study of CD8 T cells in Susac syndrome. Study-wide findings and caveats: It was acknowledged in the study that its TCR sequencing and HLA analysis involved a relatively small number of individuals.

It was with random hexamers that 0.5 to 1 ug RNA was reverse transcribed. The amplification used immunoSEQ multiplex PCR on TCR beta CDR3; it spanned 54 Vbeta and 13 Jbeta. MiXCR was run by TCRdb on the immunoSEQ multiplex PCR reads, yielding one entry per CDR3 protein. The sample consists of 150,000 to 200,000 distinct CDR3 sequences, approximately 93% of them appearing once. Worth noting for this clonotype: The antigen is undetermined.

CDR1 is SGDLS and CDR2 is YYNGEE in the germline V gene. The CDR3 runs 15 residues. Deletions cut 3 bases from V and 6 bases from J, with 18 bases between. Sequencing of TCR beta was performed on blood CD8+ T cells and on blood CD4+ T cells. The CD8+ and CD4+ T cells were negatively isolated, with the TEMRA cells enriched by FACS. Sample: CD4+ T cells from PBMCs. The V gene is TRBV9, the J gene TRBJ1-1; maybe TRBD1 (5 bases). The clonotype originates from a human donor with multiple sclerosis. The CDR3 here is CASSDRDVIGSEAFF. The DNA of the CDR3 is TGTGCCAGCAGCGACCGGGACGTGATCGGGTCTGAAGCTTTCTTT.